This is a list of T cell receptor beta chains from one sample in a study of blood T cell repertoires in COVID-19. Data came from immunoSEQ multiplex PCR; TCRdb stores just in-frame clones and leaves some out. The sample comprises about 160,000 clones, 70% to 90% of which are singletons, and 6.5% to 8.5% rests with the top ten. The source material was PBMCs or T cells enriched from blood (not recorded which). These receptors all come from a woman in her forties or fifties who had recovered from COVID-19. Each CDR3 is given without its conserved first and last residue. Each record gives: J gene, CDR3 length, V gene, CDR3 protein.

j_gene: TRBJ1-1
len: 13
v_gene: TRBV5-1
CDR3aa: ASSSFNGVNTEAF

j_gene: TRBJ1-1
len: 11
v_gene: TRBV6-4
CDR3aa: ASRAAGNTEAF

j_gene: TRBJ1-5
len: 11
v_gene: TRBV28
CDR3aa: ASRRTGNQPQH

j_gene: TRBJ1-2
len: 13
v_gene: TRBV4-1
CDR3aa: ASSQGGIALYGYT

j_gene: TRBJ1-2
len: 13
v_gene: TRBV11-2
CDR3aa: ASSLDRGNSYGYT

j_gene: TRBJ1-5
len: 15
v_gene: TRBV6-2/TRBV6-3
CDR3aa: ASSPRQGTASNQPQH

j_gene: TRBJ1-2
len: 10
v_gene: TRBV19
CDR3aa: ASSIRGSGYT

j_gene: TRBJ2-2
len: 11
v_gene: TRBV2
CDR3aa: ASSATSAGELF

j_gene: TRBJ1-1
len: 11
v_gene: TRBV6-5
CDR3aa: ASSYEGNTEAF

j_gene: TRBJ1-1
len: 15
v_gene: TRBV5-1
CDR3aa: ASSSSPGTGWNTEAF

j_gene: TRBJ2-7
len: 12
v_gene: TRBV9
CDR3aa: ASSVEASLGEQY

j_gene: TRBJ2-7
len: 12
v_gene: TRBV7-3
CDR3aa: ASSLGGLIYEQY

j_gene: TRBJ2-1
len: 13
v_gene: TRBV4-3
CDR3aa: ASSQAPEGYNEQF

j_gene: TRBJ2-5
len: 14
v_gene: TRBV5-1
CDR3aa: ASSLERSSGGETQY

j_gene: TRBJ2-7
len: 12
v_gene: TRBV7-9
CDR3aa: ASTLSGGSYEQY

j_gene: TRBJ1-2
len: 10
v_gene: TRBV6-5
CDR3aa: ASRDSNYGYT

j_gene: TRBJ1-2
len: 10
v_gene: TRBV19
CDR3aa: ASSISGGGYT

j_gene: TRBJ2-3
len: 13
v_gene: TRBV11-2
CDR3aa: ASSLVAGGPDTQY

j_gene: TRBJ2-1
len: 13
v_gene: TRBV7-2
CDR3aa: ASSLDPARGNEQF

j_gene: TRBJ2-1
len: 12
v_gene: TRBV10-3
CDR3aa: AIRGLGLVNEQF

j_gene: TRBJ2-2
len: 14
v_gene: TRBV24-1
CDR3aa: ATSKGVPSNTGELF

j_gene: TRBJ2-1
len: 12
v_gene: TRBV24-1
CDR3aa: ATSNSLPYNEQF

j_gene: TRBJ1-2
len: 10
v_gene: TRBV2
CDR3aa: ATSTGFYGYT

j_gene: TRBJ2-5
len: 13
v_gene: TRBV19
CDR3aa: ASSNRQGTKETQY

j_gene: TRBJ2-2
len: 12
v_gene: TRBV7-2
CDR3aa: AIKGGGNTGELF

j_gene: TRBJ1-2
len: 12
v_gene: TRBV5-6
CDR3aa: ASSRIQLDRGYT

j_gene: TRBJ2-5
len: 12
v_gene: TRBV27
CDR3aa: ASSPGQGQETQY

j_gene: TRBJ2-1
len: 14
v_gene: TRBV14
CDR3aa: ASSRSRSLGYNEQF

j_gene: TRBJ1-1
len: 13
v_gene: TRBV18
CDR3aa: ASSPRGLGRTEAF

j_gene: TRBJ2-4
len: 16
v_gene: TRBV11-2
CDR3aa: ASSLSSGGGVAKNIQY

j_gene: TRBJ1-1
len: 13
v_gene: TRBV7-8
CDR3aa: ASSLRPGGDKKAF

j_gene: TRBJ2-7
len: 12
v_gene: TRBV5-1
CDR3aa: ASSSGTGGDEQY

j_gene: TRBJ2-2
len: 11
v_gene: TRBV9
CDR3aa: ASSAVNTGELF

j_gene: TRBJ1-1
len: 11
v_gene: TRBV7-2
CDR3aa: ASSTRDRGLAF

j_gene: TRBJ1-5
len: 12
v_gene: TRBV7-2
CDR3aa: ASSLSGGHQPQH

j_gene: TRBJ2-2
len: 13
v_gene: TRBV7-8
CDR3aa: ASRTITGGPGELF

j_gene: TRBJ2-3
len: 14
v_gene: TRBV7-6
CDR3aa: ASSLSPTLTTDTQY

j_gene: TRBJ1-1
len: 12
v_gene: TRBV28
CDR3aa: ASTQTGWSTEAF

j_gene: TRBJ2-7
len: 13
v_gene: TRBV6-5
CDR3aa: ASSYFDRTGKEQY

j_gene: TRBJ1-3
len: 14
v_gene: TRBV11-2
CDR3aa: ASSPYRAGSGNTIY

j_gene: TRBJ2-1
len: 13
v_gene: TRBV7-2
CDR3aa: ASSLEDRGYNEQF

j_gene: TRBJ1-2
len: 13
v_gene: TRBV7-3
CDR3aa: ASSPRQGGNYGYT

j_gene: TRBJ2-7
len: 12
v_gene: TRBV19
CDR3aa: ASSVGQRPYEQY

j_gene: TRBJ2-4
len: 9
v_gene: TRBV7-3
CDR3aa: ASSLDSGVY

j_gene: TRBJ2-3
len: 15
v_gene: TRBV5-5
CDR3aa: ASSLGTSGGAKDTQY

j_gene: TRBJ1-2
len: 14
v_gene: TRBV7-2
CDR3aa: ASSLELTGTRGGYT

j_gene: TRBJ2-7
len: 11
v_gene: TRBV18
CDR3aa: ASSPAEAYEQY

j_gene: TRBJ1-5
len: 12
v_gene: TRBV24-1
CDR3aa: ATSDGGFNQPQH

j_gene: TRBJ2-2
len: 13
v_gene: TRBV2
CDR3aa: ASSEQVLDTGELF

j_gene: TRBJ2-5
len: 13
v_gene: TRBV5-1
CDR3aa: ASALQPGLQETQY

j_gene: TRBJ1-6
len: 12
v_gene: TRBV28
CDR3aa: ASTPRGGRSPLH

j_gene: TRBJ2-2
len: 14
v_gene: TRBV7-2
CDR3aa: ASSPTRVLNTGELF

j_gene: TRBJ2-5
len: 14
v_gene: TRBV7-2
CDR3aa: ASSRSSRGARETQY

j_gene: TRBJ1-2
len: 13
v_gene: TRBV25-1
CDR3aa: ASSAPNRVGYGYT

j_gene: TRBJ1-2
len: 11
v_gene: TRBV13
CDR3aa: ASSPGTGYGYT

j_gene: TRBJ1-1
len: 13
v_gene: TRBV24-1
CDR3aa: ATTQGGAGSTEAF

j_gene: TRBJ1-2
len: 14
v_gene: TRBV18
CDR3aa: ASGGPQGNSNYGYT

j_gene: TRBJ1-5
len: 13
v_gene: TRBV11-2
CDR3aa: ASSLEGYSDQPQH

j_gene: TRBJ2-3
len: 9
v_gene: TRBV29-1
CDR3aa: SVVGPDTQY

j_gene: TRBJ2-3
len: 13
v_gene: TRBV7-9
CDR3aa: ASSSGQVPLDTQY